These T cell receptor beta chains were read from a single sample in a study of cytomegalovirus exposure and HLA in healthy donors. Repertoires were generated with immunoSEQ multiplex PCR, while TCRdb's copy carries only in-frame clones and drops some. The sample has about 110,000 clones; roughly 69% are singletons. Sequenced: PBMCs. The receptors originated from a woman in her thirties or forties in good health and CMV-seropositive. Both conserved end residues are part of each CDR3. D genes are given only for firm matches. Rows give clone size only sometimes, using once, few, many, or a class for an expanded clone.

d_call	clone_size	v_call	cdr3_length	j_call	cdr3_aa	cdr3_nt
TRBD2	-	TRBV27	13	TRBJ2-3	CASSFLAGERQYF	TGTGCCAGCAGTTTTCTAGCGGGGGAAAGGCAGTATTTT
TRBD1	-	TRBV6-6	14	TRBJ1-5	CASSLEGGEQPQHF	TGTGCCAGCAGCCTAGAAGGGGGCGAACAGCCCCAGCATTTT
TRBD1	-	TRBV7-8	15	TRBJ1-3	CASSRGDSLGNTIYF	TGTGCCAGCAGCCGAGGGGACAGCCTTGGAAACACCATATATTTT
TRBD1	many	TRBV2	17	TRBJ1-5	CASRRTGDFYSNQPQHF	TGTGCCAGCCGACGGACAGGGGACTTTTATAGCAATCAGCCCCAGCATTTT
TRBD1	-	TRBV2	14	TRBJ2-7	CASNTRDRAFEQYF	TGTGCCAGCAATACCCGGGACAGAGCCTTCGAGCAGTACTTC
-	-	TRBV27	15	TRBJ1-6	CASSSLRESDSPLHF	TGTGCCAGCAGTTCCTTGAGGGAATCGGATTCACCCCTCCACTTT
-	-	TRBV5-8	13	TRBJ2-5	CASSLSPLETQYF	TGTGCCAGCAGCCTCTCTCCCCTGGAGACCCAGTACTTC
-	few	TRBV2	15	TRBJ1-6	CASSIQDSYNSPLHF	TGTGCCAGCTCTATCCAGGACTCCTATAATTCACCCCTCCACTTT
TRBD1	-	TRBV2	15	TRBJ2-3	CASTLGAGGGDTQYF	TGTGCCTCGACTCTGGGGGCAGGGGGCGGCGATACGCAGTATTTT
TRBD1	-	TRBV2	14	TRBJ2-2	CASGDRANTGELFF	TGTGCCAGCGGAGACAGGGCGAACACCGGGGAGCTGTTTTTT
TRBD2	-	TRBV2	15	TRBJ2-3	CASKLLAGSTDTQYF	TGTGCCAGCAAACTTCTAGCGGGGAGCACAGATACGCAGTATTTT
-	-	TRBV4-2	14	TRBJ2-2	CASSQNSNTGELFF	TGTGCCAGCAGCCAAAACAGCAACACCGGGGAGCTGTTTTTT
-	-	TRBV6-6	13	TRBJ1-5	CASGGVSNQPQHF	TGTGCCAGCGGCGGAGTTAGCAATCAGCCCCAGCATTTT
-	-	TRBV5-6	16	TRBJ2-6	CASSFPRVSGANVLTF	TGTGCCAGCAGCTTTCCCAGGGTATCTGGGGCCAACGTCCTGACTTTC
-	-	TRBV5-1	16	TRBJ1-4	CASSSGGGATNEKLFF	TGCGCCAGCAGCTCCGGGGGGGGAGCAACTAATGAAAAACTGTTTTTT
TRBD2	-	TRBV5-4	14	TRBJ2-7	CASSPGGIAYEQYF	TGTGCCAGCAGCCCCGGGGGGATAGCCTACGAGCAGTACTTC
TRBD1	once	TRBV6-4	15	TRBJ2-1	CASSEQGAASSEQFF	TGTGCCAGCAGTGAACAGGGGGCAGCTAGCAGTGAGCAGTTCTTC
-	-	TRBV19	13	TRBJ1-5	CASSIKGGRPQHF	TGTGCCAGTAGTATCAAAGGGGGAAGGCCCCAGCATTTT
TRBD1	-	TRBV6-5	13	TRBJ1-5	CASSFREGGPQHF	TGTGCCAGCAGTTTCCGTGAAGGGGGCCCCCAGCATTTT
-	few	TRBV7-2	18	TRBJ2-3	CASSPRGGKTSGTDTQYF	TGTGCCAGCAGCCCGCGGGGAGGCAAGACCTCTGGCACAGATACGCAGTATTTT
-	-	TRBV18	15	TRBJ1-3	CASSPGDYSGNTIYF	TGTGCCAGCTCACCGGGAGATTACTCTGGAAACACCATATATTTT
-	-	TRBV5-1	15	TRBJ1-5	CASSRAGGGNQPQHF	TGCGCCAGCAGCCGGGCCGGGGGGGGCAATCAGCCCCAGCATTTT
-	-	TRBV29-1	15	TRBJ1-4	CSAVVKGTLNEKLFF	TGCAGCGCTGTCGTAAAGGGGACTTTAAATGAAAAACTGTTTTTT
TRBD1	-	TRBV7-2	16	TRBJ1-1	CASSFWTGGLNTEAFF	TGTGCCAGCAGCTTCTGGACAGGGGGCCTGAACACTGAAGCTTTCTTT
TRBD2	-	TRBV11-2	15	TRBJ2-7	CASSLLGLAGGEQYF	TGTGCCAGCAGCTTACTGGGACTAGCGGGGGGGGAGCAGTACTTC
TRBD2	-	TRBV11-1	15	TRBJ2-1	CASRPGGGNNNEQFF	TGTGCCAGCCGCCCCGGGGGGGGAAACAACAATGAGCAGTTCTTC
TRBD1	-	TRBV7-2	16	TRBJ1-5	CASSLEGQYSNQPQHF	TGTGCCAGCAGCTTAGAGGGACAGTATAGCAATCAGCCCCAGCATTTT
TRBD2	few	TRBV4-3	19	TRBJ2-2	CASSQDRLAGGPVTGELFF	TGCGCCAGCAGCCAAGATAGACTAGCGGGGGGGCCGGTCACCGGGGAGCTGTTTTTT
-	once	TRBV5-1	15	TRBJ2-6	CASTGDSSGANVLTF	TGCGCCAGCACCGGGGATAGCTCTGGGGCCAACGTCCTGACTTTC
TRBD1	-	TRBV6-5	13	TRBJ2-7	CASSATGVGEQYF	TGTGCCAGCAGTGCGACAGGGGTGGGCGAGCAGTACTTC
TRBD1	once	TRBV9	14	TRBJ1-2	CASMAGQGNYGYTF	TGTGCCAGCATGGCGGGACAGGGGAACTATGGCTACACCTTC
TRBD1	-	TRBV10-3	17	TRBJ2-5	CAISFSGTEPGVETQYF	TGTGCCATCAGTTTTTCCGGGACAGAACCGGGCGTGGAGACCCAGTACTTC
-	-	TRBV4-1	13	TRBJ1-2	CASSRLGGDGYTF	TGCGCCAGCAGCCGTCTGGGGGGAGATGGCTACACCTTC
-	few	TRBV5-1	14	TRBJ2-2	CASSLGANTGELFF	TGCGCCAGCAGCTTAGGAGCAAACACCGGGGAGCTGTTTTTT
-	-	TRBV5-1	13	TRBJ2-7	CASNRDPTYEQYF	TGCGCCAGCAACAGGGACCCTACCTACGAGCAGTACTTC
TRBD2	-	TRBV4-3	17	TRBJ2-1	CASSQSAGLAGGYEQFF	TGCGCCAGCAGCCAGTCTGCGGGACTAGCGGGGGGATACGAGCAGTTCTTC
-	-	TRBV7-2	16	TRBJ2-2	CASSFMVQVNTGELFF	TGTGCCAGCAGCTTTATGGTACAGGTCAACACCGGGGAGCTGTTTTTT
TRBD2	few	TRBV7-2	15	TRBJ2-7	CASSAGGSPLGEQYF	TGTGCCAGCAGCGCCGGGGGGAGCCCTCTCGGCGAGCAGTACTTC
-	few	TRBV5-1	16	TRBJ1-1	CASSSLSTERVTEAFF	TGCGCCAGCAGCTCCTTATCGACAGAGCGTGTAACTGAAGCTTTCTTT
-	few	TRBV10-3	13	TRBJ2-7	CAISEFSRAEQYF	TGTGCCATCAGTGAGTTTAGCAGGGCCGAGCAGTACTTC
-	-	TRBV15	13	TRBJ1-1	CATSRARDTEAFF	TGTGCCACCAGCAGAGCCAGGGACACTGAAGCTTTCTTT
-	-	TRBV2	13	TRBJ1-1	CASRPQVNTEAFF	TGTGCCAGCAGGCCACAGGTGAACACTGAAGCTTTCTTT
-	-	TRBV7-9	12	TRBJ2-3	CASSLSTDTQYF	TGTGCCAGCAGCCTAAGCACAGATACGCAGTATTTT
-	few	TRBV5-6	15	TRBJ2-4	CASSYPGEGKNIQYF	TGTGCCAGCAGCTATCCAGGGGAGGGTAAAAACATTCAGTACTTC
-	few	TRBV15	13	TRBJ1-2	CAAGLWGGDGYTF	TGTGCCGCAGGGCTTTGGGGTGGGGATGGCTACACCTTC
-	-	TRBV7-2	13	TRBJ1-2	CASSPRERDGYTF	TGTGCCAGCAGCCCGAGAGAGAGGGATGGCTACACCTTC
-	-	TRBV9	17	TRBJ1-3	CASSSQGSILSGNTIYF	TGTGCCAGCAGCAGCCAGGGTTCTATCCTCTCTGGAAACACCATATATTTT
-	-	TRBV10-3	16	TRBJ2-2	CAISTTPTGNTGELFF	TGTGCCATCAGTACAACTCCTACAGGGAACACCGGGGAGCTGTTTTTT
-	-	TRBV5-1	13	TRBJ2-3	CASSLSGTDTQYF	TGCGCCAGCAGCTTGTCCGGCACAGATACGCAGTATTTT
-	-	TRBV4-1	15	TRBJ1-2	CASSQIGTVNYGYTF	TGCGCCAGCAGCCAAATCGGGACTGTTAACTATGGCTACACCTTC